The 12 T cell receptor beta chains below come from one sample, sequenced in a study of neoadjuvant anti-PD-1 for oral cavity cancer. The method was immunoSEQ multiplex PCR; TCRdb's version includes in-frame clones alone and lacks a portion of them. The sample shows 6,000 or so clones, 50% to 60% of them seen only once. The time point is: after neoadjuvant nivolumab, at surgical resection. Sample: tumor tissue, taken after nivolumab (anti-PD-1) treatment. These receptors were collected from a person aged 35-79 years with oral cavity squamous cell carcinoma.

V is TRBV10-1 and J is TRBJ1-3; tentatively, D is TRBD1 (6 bases). CDR3 size: 15 residues. Germline-derived CDR1 and CDR2 are WNHNN and SYGVQD (reference sequence). The V gene lost 3 bases and the J gene lost 4 bases, with 13 bases spanning the gap. CDR3 residues: CASSERGGSGNTIYF. Here the CDR3 DNA reads TGCGCCAGCAGTGAAAGAGGGGGATCCGGAAACACCATATATTTT.

This chain connects TRBV6-6 to TRBJ1-1; D may be TRBD1 (5 bases). V was trimmed by 6 bases and J by 1 base, leaving 9 bases between them. There are 13 residues in the CDR3. CDR1 and CDR2 (germline): MNHNY, SVGAGI (reference sequence). The CDR3 DNA reads TGTGCCAGCAGGCCTGGACAGAACACTGAAGCTTTCTTT. This gives the protein CASRPGQNTEAFF.

This chain joins TRBV5-8 and TRBJ1-5; D is unresolved. CDR1 and CDR2 (germline): SGHTS, YDEGEE. The CDR3 length is 17 residues. Trimming stripped 6 bases from V and 3 bases from J, with 22 bases between. Written as DNA, the CDR3 is TGTGCCAGCACCCCAAGCCGCAGAAGTTTGGACAATCAGCCCCAGCATTTT. This codes for CASTPSRRSLDNQPQHF. The whole variable domain, filled in from reference TRBV5-8 and TRBJ1-5, reads EAGVTQSPTHLIKTRGQQATLRCSPISGHTSVYWYQQALGLGLQFLLWYDEGEERNRGNFPPRFSGRQFPNYSSELNVNALELEDSALYLCASTPSRRSLDNQPQHFGDGTRLSIL.

This clone was detected a few times. The V gene is TRBV28, the J gene TRBJ2-3, with 9 bases aligning to TRBD2. Germline V gene data show CDR1 as MDHEN and CDR2 as SYDVKM. The V segment lost 6 bases and the J segment 2 bases; nucleotides outside the gene matches: 6. The CDR3 is 15 residues long. DNA for the CDR3: TGTGCCAGCAGCCAGACTAGCGGTTACACAGATACGCAGTATTTT. This gives the protein CASSQTSGYTDTQYF. Looking up the rest from reference TRBV28 and TRBJ2-3 gives the full variable domain: DVKVTQSSRYLVKRTGEKVFLECVQDMDHENMFWYRQDPGLGLRLIYFSYDVKMKEKGDIPEGYSVSREKKERFSLILESASTNQTSMYLCASSQTSGYTDTQYFGPGTRLTVL.

This chain joins TRBV5-4 and TRBJ2-3; D is undetermined. Germline CDR1 and CDR2: SGHNT and YYREEE (reference sequence). The CDR3 loop spans 16 amino acids. V lost 0 bases, J lost 5 bases, and 16 bases lay in between. CDR3 sequence: CASSLAPLRSIDTQYF. CDR3 nucleotide sequence: TGTGCCAGCAGCTTGGCCCCACTAAGGTCTATAGATACGCAGTATTTT.

This clone was seen a handful of times. The V call is TRBV19, the J call TRBJ1-4; TRBD1 agrees at 9 bases. Germline CDR1 LNHDA, CDR2 SQIVND (reference sequence). V lost 4 bases to trimming and J lost 2 bases; unmatched junction nucleotides: 8. The CDR3 sequence is 17 residues long. The DNA for the CDR3 is TGTGCCAGTAGTACCGAGGACAGGGGAAGGACTAATGAAAAACTGTTTTTT. Translation: CASSTEDRGRTNEKLFF.

CDR3 DNA: TGCGCCAGCAGCCAAGAAGGGGACAGGGCGAACACTGAAGCTTTCTTT. Translating gives CASSQEGDRANTEAFF. V is TRBV4-1 and J is TRBJ1-1; 9 nucleotides line up with TRBD1. J was trimmed by 1 base and V by 0 bases; bases with no gene match: 3. The CDR3 covers 16 residues. In germline, CDR1 is MGHRA, CDR2 YSYEKL.

This rearrangement joins TRBV5-6 to TRBJ2-1; TRBD2 aligns across 9 bases. The CDR3 is 17 amino acids. The J segment lost 9 bases and the V segment lost 2 bases, leaving 15 bases of the junction unmatched. Germline V gene data show CDR1 as SGHDT and CDR2 as YYEEEE. The CDR3, as DNA: TGTGCCAGCAGCTTACCCATTCTGGCGGGGGGGCCGGGTGAGCAGTTCTTC. Translating gives CASSLPILAGGPGEQFF.

The chain is built from TRBV14 and TRBJ2-7; possibly TRBD2 for D (7 bases). The germline gives CDR1 SGHDN, CDR2 FVKESK. The CDR3 has 19 residues. V was pared by 4 bases and J by 7 bases, with 32 bases between. The CDR3 bases are TGTGCCAGCAGCCTACGCCGTTCCCGGGACTATCGGCAGGGGAGAGAGCAGTACTTC. It encodes CASSLRRSRDYRQGREQYF.

This chain links TRBV27 with TRBJ1-4; weak D call: TRBD1 (6 bases). This CDR3 has 17 amino acids. V lost 4 bases to trimming and J lost 0 bases, with 15 bases between them. The germline V gene has CDR1 MNHEY and CDR2 SMNVEV (reference sequence). CDR3 in DNA: TGTGCCAGCAGTTCCCAAAAAAGGACAGCAACTAATGAAAAACTGTTTTTT. It is translated as CASSSQKRTATNEKLFF.

J is TRBJ2-1 and V is TRBV6-6; either TRBD1 or TRBD2 may fit D (6 bases each). The V end was cut by 2 bases, the J end by 8 bases, with 16 bases between. This CDR3 has 15 residues. Germline V gene lookup returns CDR1 MNHNY and CDR2 SVGAGI (reference sequence). CDR3 protein: CASSYPGGKGDEQFF. CDR3 coding DNA: TGTGCCAGCAGTTACCCCGGGGGCAAAGGTGATGAGCAGTTCTTC.

The rearrangement joins TRBV2 to TRBJ2-7; tentatively, D is TRBD2 (5 bases). CDR3 size: 15 residues. V was trimmed by 3 bases and J by 5 bases, leaving 17 bases between them. Germline CDR1 and CDR2: SNHLY and FYNNEI. This CDR3 reads CASSDHGSSAHEQYF. The CDR3 DNA sequence: TGTGCCAGCAGTGATCATGGGAGTTCTGCCCACGAGCAGTACTTC. The full variable domain, with the rest looked up from reference TRBV2 and TRBJ2-7, is EPEVTQTPSHQVTQMGQEVILRCVPISNHLYFYWYRQILGQKVEFLVSFYNNEISEKSEIFDDQFSVERPDGSNFTLKIRSTKLEDSAMYFCASSDHGSSAHEQYFGPGTRLTVT.